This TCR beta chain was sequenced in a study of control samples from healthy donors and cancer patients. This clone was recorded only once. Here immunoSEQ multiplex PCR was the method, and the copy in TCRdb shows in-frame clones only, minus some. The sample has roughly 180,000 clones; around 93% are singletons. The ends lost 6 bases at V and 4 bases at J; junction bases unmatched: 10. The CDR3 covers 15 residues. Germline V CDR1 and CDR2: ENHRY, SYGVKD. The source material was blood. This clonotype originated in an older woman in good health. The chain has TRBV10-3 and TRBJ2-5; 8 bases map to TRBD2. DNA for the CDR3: TGTGCCATCAGCGGCGCCGGGACTAGTTCAGAGACCCAGTACTTC. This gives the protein CAISGAGTSSETQYF.